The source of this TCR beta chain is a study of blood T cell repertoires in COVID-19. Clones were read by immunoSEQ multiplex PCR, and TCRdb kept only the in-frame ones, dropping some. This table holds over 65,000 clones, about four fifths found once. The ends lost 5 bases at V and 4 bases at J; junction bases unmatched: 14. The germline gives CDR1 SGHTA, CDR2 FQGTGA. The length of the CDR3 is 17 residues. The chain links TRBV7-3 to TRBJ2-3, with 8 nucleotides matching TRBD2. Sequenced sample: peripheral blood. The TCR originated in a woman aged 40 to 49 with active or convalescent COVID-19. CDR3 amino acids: CASSPLGGAGSSDTQYF. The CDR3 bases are TGTGCCAGCAGCCCACTCGGGGGGGCGGGTAGCTCAGATACGCAGTATTTT.